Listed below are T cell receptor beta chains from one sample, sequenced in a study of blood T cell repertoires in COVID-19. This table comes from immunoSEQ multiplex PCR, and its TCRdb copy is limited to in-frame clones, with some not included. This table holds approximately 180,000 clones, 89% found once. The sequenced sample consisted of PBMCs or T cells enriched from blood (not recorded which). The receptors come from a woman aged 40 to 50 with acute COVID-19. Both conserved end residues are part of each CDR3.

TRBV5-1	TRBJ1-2	CASSLWPGQMVNYGYTF
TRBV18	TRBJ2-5	CASSATGETQYF
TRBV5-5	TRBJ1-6	CASSYGPGQGDPTYNSPLHF
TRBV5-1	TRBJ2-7	CASSLETGSEQYF
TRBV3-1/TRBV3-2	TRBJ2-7	CASSPRLGSYEQYF
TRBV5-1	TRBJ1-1	CASSFQGQNTEAFF
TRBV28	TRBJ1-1	CASSLVGVNWDRNTEAFF
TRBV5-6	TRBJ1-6	CASSLPGSYNSPLHF
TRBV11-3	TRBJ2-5	CASSDRDSQETQYF
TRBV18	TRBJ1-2	CASSERQGPKGIYGYTF
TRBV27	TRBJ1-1	CASSLSGDTEAFF
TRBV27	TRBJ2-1	CASMAGEGYEQFF
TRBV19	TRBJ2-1	CASSPGTGGDEQFF
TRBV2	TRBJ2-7	CASRDRGPVYEQYF
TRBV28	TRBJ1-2	CASSSYGYTF
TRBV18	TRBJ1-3	CASSENGNTIYF
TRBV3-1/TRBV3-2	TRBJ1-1	CASSHGHMNTEAFF